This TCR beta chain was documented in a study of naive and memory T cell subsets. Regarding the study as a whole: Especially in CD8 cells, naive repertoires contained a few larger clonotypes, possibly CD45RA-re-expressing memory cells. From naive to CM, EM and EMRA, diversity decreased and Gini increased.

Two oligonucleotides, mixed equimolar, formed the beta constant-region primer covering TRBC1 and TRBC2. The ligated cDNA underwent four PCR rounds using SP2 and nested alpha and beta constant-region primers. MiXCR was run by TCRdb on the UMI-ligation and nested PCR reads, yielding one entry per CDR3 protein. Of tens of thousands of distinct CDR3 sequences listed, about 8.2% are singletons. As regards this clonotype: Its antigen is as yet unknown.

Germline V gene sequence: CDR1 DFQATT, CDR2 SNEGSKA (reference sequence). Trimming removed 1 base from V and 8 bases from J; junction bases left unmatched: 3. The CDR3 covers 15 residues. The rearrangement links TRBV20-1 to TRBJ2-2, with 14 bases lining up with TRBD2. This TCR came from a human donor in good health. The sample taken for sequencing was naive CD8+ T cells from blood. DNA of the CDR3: TGCAGTGCTAGAGGGACTAGCGGGAGGTCGGGGGAGCTGTTTTTT. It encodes CSARGTSGRSGELFF.